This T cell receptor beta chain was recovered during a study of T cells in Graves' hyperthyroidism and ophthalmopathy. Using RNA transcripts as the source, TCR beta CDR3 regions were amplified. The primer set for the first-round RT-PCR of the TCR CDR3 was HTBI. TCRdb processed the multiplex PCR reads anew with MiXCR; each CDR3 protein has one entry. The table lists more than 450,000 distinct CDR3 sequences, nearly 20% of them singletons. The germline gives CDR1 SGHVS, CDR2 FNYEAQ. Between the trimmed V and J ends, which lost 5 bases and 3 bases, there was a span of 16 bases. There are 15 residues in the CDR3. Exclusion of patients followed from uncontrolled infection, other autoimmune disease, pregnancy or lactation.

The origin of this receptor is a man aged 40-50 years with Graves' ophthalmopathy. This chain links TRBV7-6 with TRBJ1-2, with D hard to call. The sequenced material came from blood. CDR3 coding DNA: TGTGCCAGCAGCACCTCCTATTTTGGTGACTATGGCTACACCTTC. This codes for CASSTSYFGDYGYTF.